This T cell receptor beta chain was profiled in a study of T cells in Graves' hyperthyroidism and ophthalmopathy. RNA transcripts yielded amplified TCR beta CDR3 regions. First-round RT-PCR of the TCR CDR3 relied on the HTBI primer set. TCRdb independently ran MiXCR on the multiplex PCR reads; one entry per CDR3 protein. The data show some 770,000 distinct CDR3 sequences, 15% to 20% seen once. This clonotype was seen only a few times. The CDR3 loop spans 14 amino acids. Germline V gene lookup returns CDR1 SGDLS and CDR2 YYNGEE. Trimming removed 0 bases from V and 8 bases from J, with 14 bases in between.

V and J are TRBV9 and TRBJ1-2, with D hard to call. The source is a man aged 18 to 30 with Graves' hyperthyroidism. Specimen: blood. The CDR3 loop is CASSVGAAARGYTF. CDR3 nucleotide sequence: TGTGCCAGCAGCGTAGGAGCGGCAGCTAGGGGCTACACCTTC. Based on the CDR3 plus reference TRBV9 and TRBJ1-2, the full variable domain is DSGVTQTPKHLITATGQRVTLRCSPRSGDLSVYWYQQSLDQGLQFLIQYYNGEERAKGNILERFSAQQFPDLHSELNLSSLELGDSALYFCASSVGAAARGYTFGSGTRLTVV.